This T cell receptor beta chain was sequenced in a study of blood T cell repertoires in COVID-19. The CDR3 runs 18 residues. V lost 0 bases, J lost 2 bases, and 10 bases stayed unmatched. The V gene's germline CDR1 is SGHRS and CDR2 YFSETQ. Assay used: immunoSEQ multiplex PCR; TCRdb lists only in-frame clones, some missing. The sample contains around 290,000 clones, more than 80% of which appear only once. V usage is TRBV5-1 and J usage is TRBJ2-1; TRBD2 matches 8 bases. The receptor was isolated from a woman in her thirties who had recovered from COVID-19. Sequenced: PBMCs or T cells enriched from blood (not recorded which). DNA for the CDR3: TGCGCCAGCAGCTTGGTTCTCAGCGGGAGAAACACCTACAATGAGCAGTTCTTC. Amino acids: CASSLVLSGRNTYNEQFF. Based on the CDR3 plus reference TRBV5-1 and TRBJ2-1, the full variable domain is KAGVTQTPRYLIKTRGQQVTLSCSPISGHRSVSWYQQTPGQGLQFLFEYFSETQRNKGNFPGRFSGRQFSNSRSEMNVSTLELGDSALYLCASSLVLSGRNTYNEQFFGPGTRLTVL.